The present T cell receptor beta chain was sequenced within a study of monozygotic twins with inflammatory bowel disease. One entry per CDR3 protein, without DNA, is what TCRdb gives after re-calling the 5' RACE reads. Its clone listing holds fewer than 450,000 distinct CDR3 sequences. The CDR3 spans 17 residues. Germline V lookup: CDR1 MDHEN, CDR2 SYDVKM. The specimen was blood. This sequence was found in a human donor with ulcerative colitis or Crohn's disease, or a healthy co-twin of an affected twin (not recorded which). The gene calls are TRBV28 and TRBJ2-1; without DNA, the TCRdb call of TRBD1 cannot be checked. CDR3 in amino acids: CASSFRTRGRLGNEQFF.